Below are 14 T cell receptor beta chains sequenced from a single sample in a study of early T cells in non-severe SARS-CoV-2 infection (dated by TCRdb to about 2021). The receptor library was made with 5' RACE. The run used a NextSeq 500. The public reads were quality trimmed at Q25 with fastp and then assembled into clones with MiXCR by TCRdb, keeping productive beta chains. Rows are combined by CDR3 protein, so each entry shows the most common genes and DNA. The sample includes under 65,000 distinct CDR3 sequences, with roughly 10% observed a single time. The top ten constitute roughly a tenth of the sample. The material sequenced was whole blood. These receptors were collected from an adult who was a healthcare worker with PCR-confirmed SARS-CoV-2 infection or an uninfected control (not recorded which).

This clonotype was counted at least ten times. CDR3 bases: TGTGCCAGCAGCCCTCAGGGGGAGGGGAATGAGCAGTTCTTC. Amino acids: CASSPQGEGNEQFF. The chain uses TRBV14 and TRBJ2-1; D is perhaps TRBD1 or TRBD2 (7 bases each). CDR1 SGHDN and CDR2 FVKESK come from the germline V gene. This CDR3 has 14 amino acids. V gave up 4 bases and J gave up 7 bases, with 14 bases separating them.

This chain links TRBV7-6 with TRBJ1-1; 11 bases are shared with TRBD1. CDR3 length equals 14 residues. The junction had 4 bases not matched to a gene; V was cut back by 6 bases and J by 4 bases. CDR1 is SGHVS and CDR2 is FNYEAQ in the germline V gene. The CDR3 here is CASSVGTGGTEAFF. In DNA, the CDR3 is TGTGCCAGCAGTGTCGGGACAGGGGGCACTGAAGCTTTCTTT.

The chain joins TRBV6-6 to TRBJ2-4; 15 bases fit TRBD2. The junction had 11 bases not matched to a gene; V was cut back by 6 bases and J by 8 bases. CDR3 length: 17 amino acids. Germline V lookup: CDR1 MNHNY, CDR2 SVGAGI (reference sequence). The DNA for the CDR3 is TGTGCCAGCAGACCAGGGACTAGCGGGGGGACTTGGGACATTCAGTACTTC. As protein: CASRPGTSGGTWDIQYF.

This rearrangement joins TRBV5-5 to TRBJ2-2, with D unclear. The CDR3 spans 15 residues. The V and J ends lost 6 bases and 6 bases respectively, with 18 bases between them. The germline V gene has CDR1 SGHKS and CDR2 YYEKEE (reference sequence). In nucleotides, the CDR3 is TGTGCCAGCACCCTTCTCTTGGGATGGTCCGGGGAGCTGTTTTTT. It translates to CASTLLLGWSGELFF.

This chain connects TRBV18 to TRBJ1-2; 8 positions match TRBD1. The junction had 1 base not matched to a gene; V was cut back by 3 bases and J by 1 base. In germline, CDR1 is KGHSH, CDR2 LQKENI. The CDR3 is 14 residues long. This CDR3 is CASSPTGDNYGYTF. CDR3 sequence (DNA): TGTGCCAGCTCACCGACAGGGGATAACTATGGCTACACCTTC.

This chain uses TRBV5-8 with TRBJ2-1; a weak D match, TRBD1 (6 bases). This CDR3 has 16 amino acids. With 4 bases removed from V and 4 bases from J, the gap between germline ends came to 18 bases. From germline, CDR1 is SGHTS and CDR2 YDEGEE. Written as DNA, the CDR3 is TGTGCCAGCAGCCCCCGCGAGGGACATCTTTACAATGAGCAGTTCTTC. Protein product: CASSPREGHLYNEQFF.

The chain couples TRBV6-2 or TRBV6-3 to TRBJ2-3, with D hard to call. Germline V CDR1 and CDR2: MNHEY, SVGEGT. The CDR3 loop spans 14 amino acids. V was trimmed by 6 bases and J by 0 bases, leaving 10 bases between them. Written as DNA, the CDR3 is TGTGCCAGCAGGCTACAGCAAAGCACAGATACGCAGTATTTT. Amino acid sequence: CASRLQQSTDTQYF.

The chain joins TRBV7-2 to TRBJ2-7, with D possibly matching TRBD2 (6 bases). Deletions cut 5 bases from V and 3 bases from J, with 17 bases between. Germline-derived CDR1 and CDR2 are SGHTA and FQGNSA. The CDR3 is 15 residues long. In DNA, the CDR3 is TGTGCCAGCAGCACCGGGACTCCACTCGTCTACGAGCAGTACTTC. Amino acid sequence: CASSTGTPLVYEQYF.

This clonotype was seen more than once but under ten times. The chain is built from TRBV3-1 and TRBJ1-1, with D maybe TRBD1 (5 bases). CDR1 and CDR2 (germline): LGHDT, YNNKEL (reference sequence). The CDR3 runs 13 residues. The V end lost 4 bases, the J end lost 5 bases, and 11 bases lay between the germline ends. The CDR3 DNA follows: TGTGCCAGCAGCCTATTTCAGGGAACTGAAGCTTTCTTT. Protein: CASSLFQGTEAFF.

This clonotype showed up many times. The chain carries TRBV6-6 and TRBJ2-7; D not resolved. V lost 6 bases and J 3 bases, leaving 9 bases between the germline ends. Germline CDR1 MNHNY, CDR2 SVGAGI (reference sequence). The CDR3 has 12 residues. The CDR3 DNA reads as TGTGCCAGCAGGACCACCTACTACGAGCAGTACTTC. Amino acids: CASRTTYYEQYF.

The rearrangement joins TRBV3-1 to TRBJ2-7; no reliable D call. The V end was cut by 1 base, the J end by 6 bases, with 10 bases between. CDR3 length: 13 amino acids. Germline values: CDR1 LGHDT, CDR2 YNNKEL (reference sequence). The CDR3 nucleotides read TGTGCCAGCAGCCAAGGACTCCGCCGCGAGCAGTACTTC. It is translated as CASSQGLRREQYF.

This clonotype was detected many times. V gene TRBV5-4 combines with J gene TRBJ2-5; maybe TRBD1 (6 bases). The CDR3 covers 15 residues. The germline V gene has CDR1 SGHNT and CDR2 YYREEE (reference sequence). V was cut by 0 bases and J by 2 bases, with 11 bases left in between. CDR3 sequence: CASSLEGGTQETQYF. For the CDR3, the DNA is TGTGCCAGCAGCTTGGAAGGGGGTACGCAAGAGACCCAGTACTTC.

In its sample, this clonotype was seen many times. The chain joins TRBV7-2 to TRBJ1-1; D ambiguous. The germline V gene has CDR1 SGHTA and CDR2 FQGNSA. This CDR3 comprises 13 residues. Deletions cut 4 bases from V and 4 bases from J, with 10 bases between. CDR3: CASSSLWGTEAFF. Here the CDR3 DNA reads TGTGCCAGCAGCTCCCTTTGGGGCACTGAAGCTTTCTTT. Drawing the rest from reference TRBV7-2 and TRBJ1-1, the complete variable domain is GAGVSQSPSNKVTEKGKDVELRCDPISGHTALYWYRQSLGQGLEFLIYFQGNSAPDKSGLPSDRFSAERTGGSVSTLTIQRTQQEDSAVYLCASSSLWGTEAFFGQGTRLTVV.

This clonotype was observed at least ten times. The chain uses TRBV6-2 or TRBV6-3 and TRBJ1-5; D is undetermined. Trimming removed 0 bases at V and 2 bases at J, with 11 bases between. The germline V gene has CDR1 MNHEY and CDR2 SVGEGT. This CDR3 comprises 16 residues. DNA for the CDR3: TGTGCCAGCAGTTACTCGACACAAATTGGCAATCAGCCCCAGCATTTT. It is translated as CASSYSTQIGNQPQHF.